The 24 T cell receptor beta chains presented below share a single source sample, sequenced in a study of blood T cell repertoires in COVID-19. Data came from immunoSEQ multiplex PCR; TCRdb stores just in-frame clones and leaves some out. The table shows some 210,000 clones, with 81% occurring only once. What was sequenced was PBMCs or T cells enriched from blood (not recorded which). These receptors were collected from a man aged 35 to 55 who had recovered from COVID-19.

This clone was recorded a few times. The rearrangement joins TRBV5-1 to TRBJ2-1, with 11 bases fitting TRBD2. The CDR3 consists of 13 residues. Trimming removed 5 bases from V and 14 bases from J; junction bases left unmatched: 9. Looked up from germline, CDR1 is SGHRS and CDR2 is YFSETQ. CDR3 in DNA: TGCGCCAGCAGTCTTGATGGGACTAGCGGAGAGTTCTTC. This sequence encodes CASSLDGTSGEFF.

The chain is built from TRBV5-5 and TRBJ1-3, with D possibly being TRBD1 (6 bases). Germline V gene sequence: CDR1 SGHKS, CDR2 YYEKEE (reference sequence). This CDR3 spans 16 amino acids. The V end lost 4 bases, the J end lost 0 bases, and 14 bases lay between the germline ends. The CDR3 sequence: CASSLTGGSSGNTIYF. CDR3 DNA: TGTGCCAGCAGCCTGACAGGCGGCTCCTCTGGAAACACCATATATTTT. Variable domain in full (rest from reference TRBV5-5 and TRBJ1-3): DAGVTQSPTHLIKTRGQQVTLRCSPISGHKSVSWYQQVLGQGPQFIFQYYEKEERGRGNFPDRFSARQFPNYSSELNVNALLLGDSALYLCASSLTGGSSGNTIYFGEGSWLTVV.

The chain recombines TRBV5-1 with TRBJ2-3, with 9 bases that match TRBD2. CDR3 length equals 16 residues. In germline, CDR1 is SGHRS, CDR2 YFSETQ. The V segment lost 0 bases and the J segment 2 bases; nucleotides outside the gene matches: 4. The CDR3 region is CASSLASGGTTDTQYF. For the CDR3, the DNA is TGCGCCAGCAGCTTGGCCAGCGGGGGGACCACAGATACGCAGTATTTT.

The rearrangement uses TRBV19 and TRBJ1-1, with D hard to call. Germline V lookup: CDR1 LNHDA, CDR2 SQIVND (reference sequence). This CDR3 region has 14 residues. V gave up 5 bases and J gave up 0 bases, with 10 bases separating them. The CDR3 spells CASSRRGLNTEAFF. CDR3 DNA sequence: TGTGCCAGTAGTCGTAGAGGGCTGAACACTGAAGCTTTCTTT.

This clone was counted at least ten times. Additional DNA sequences in this sample encode the identical CDR3. The V gene is TRBV9, the J gene TRBJ1-1, with a possible D match to TRBD1 (5 bases). V lost 2 bases and J 1 base, leaving 9 bases between the germline ends. CDR1 SGDLS and CDR2 YYNGEE come from the germline V gene. This CDR3 region has 14 residues. The CDR3 nucleotides read TGTGCCAGCAGCGTTGACAGTGGGAACACTGAAGCTTTCTTT. It specifies CASSVDSGNTEAFF.

V is TRBV5-4 and J is TRBJ2-5; D is possibly TRBD1 (5 bases). Trimming pared 0 bases from V and 4 bases from J, leaving 10 bases between. The CDR3 has 14 amino acids. Germline loops: CDR1 SGHNT, CDR2 YYREEE (reference sequence). CDR3 sequence (DNA): TGTGCCAGCAGCTTGGGTCAGGGCGGAGAGACCCAGTACTTC. Translated, it gives CASSLGQGGETQYF.

The gene calls are TRBV6-5 and TRBJ1-5, with 8 bases that match TRBD1. The length of the CDR3 is 14 residues. V was clipped by 7 bases and J by 6 bases; unmatched bases: 8. CDR1 and CDR2 from the germline V gene are MNHEY and SVGAGI. CDR3 in amino acids: CASKAGTGSQPQHF. The CDR3 DNA reads TGTGCCAGCAAGGCCGGGACAGGATCTCAGCCCCAGCATTTT.

In nucleotides, the CDR3 is TGTGCCAGCAGTTTCCTGCGGGGAGGCAGAAAGAACACTGAAGCTTTCTTT. It translates to CASSFLRGGRKNTEAFF. The V call is TRBV27, the J call TRBJ1-1; D not resolved. The germline CDR1 and CDR2 sequences are MNHEY and SMNVEV (reference sequence). Between the trimmed V and J ends, which lost 3 bases and 1 base, there was a span of 18 bases. The CDR3 loop spans 17 amino acids.

V and J are TRBV3-1 (or the pseudogene TRBV3-2) and TRBJ2-2; 9 positions agree with TRBD2. V dropped 0 bases and J dropped 2; count of bases not matched to a gene: 7. Germline values: CDR1 LGHDT, CDR2 YNNKEL (reference sequence). The CDR3 loop spans 18 amino acids. The CDR3 spells CASSQEKTAGGNTGELFF. DNA for the CDR3: TGTGCCAGCAGCCAAGAGAAAACAGCGGGGGGAAACACCGGGGAGCTGTTTTTT.

The chain employs TRBV5-6 and TRBJ1-3; possibly TRBD1 for D (5 bases). With 4 bases removed from V and 2 bases from J, the gap between germline ends came to 13 bases. CDR1 is SGHDT and CDR2 is YYEEEE in the germline V gene. This CDR3 contains 15 residues. CDR3 sequence (DNA): TGTGCCAGCAGCCCCCAGGGAAGAGCTGGAAACACCATATATTTT. This codes for CASSPQGRAGNTIYF.

V gene TRBV6-5 combines with J gene TRBJ2-7, with D perhaps matching TRBD1 (5 bases). CDR1 and CDR2 from the germline V gene are MNHEY and SVGAGI. The CDR3 has 13 residues. Trimming pared 5 bases from V and 3 bases from J, leaving 11 bases between. The CDR3 is CASSRPDNYEQYF. CDR3 sequence (DNA): TGTGCCAGCAGTCGTCCGGACAACTACGAGCAGTACTTC.

This chain links TRBV3-1 (or the pseudogene TRBV3-2) with TRBJ1-4; the D is unclear. The ends were cut back, 0 bases at V and 3 bases at J, with 8 bases in the middle. Germline values: CDR1 LGHDT, CDR2 YNNKEL (reference sequence). The CDR3 runs 15 residues. The CDR3 protein is CASSQEVAANEKLFF. Written as DNA, the CDR3 is TGTGCCAGCAGCCAAGAGGTCGCGGCTAATGAAAAACTGTTTTTT.

CDR3 DNA: TGTGCCAGCAGCCCAAGCGGGGGGGCCACAGATACGCAGTATTTT. It translates to CASSPSGGATDTQYF. This chain links TRBV5-4 with TRBJ2-3; TRBD2 aligns across 10 bases. The CDR3 length is 15 residues. J was trimmed by 2 bases and V by 4 bases; bases with no gene match: 4. CDR1 SGHNT and CDR2 YYREEE come from the germline V gene (reference sequence). The full variable domain, its missing parts supplied by reference TRBV5-4 and TRBJ2-3, is ETGVTQSPTHLIKTRGQQVTLRCSSQSGHNTVSWYQQALGQGPQFIFQYYREEENGRGNFPPRFSGLQFPNYSSELNVNALELDDSALYLCASSPSGGATDTQYFGPGTRLTVL.

The chain combines TRBV7-3 with TRBJ2-3; 15 nucleotides line up with TRBD2. V was pared by 5 bases and J by 5 bases, with 8 bases of the junction left unmatched. CDR3 size: 17 residues. Germline V gives CDR1 SGHTA, CDR2 FQGTGA. CDR3 nucleotides: TGTGCCAGCAGCGTGGGGACTAGCGGGAGGAGAGGAGATACGCAGTATTTT. It translates to CASSVGTSGRRGDTQYF.

The chain couples TRBV7-8 to TRBJ2-1; 7 bases fit TRBD2. CDR3 size: 12 residues. V lost 5 bases and J lost 10; bases outside the gene matches: 5. CDR1 is SGHVS and CDR2 is FQNEAQ in the germline V gene. The CDR3 nucleotides are TGTGCCAGCAGCCCCACACTAGCGGAGCAGTTCTTC. Residues: CASSPTLAEQFF.

This chain connects TRBV6-5 to TRBJ1-2, with TRBD1 matching over 8 bases. J was trimmed by 3 bases and V by 2 bases; bases with no gene match: 2. Looked up from germline, CDR1 is MNHEY and CDR2 is SVGAGI. CDR3 length: 14 residues. The CDR3 sequence is CASSYGDRYYGYTF. CDR3 sequence (DNA): TGTGCCAGCAGTTACGGGGACAGGTACTATGGCTACACCTTC.

The V and J genes are TRBV5-1 and TRBJ1-1, with D possibly being TRBD1 (5 bases). Germline values: CDR1 SGHRS, CDR2 YFSETQ. V was shortened by 1 base and J by 1 base, with 17 bases between the two germline ends. The CDR3 spans 17 residues. The chain's CDR3 is CASSLFPHRTTNTEAFF. CDR3 DNA: TGCGCCAGCAGCTTGTTTCCGCACAGGACCACGAACACTGAAGCTTTCTTT.

The rearrangement uses TRBV2 and TRBJ2-2; 13 positions agree with TRBD2. Trimming took 6 bases from V and 6 from J; bases not matched to a gene: 7. CDR1 and CDR2 (germline): SNHLY, FYNNEI. The CDR3 is made up of 16 amino acids. CDR3 in DNA: TGTGCCAGCAGAGGGACTAGCGGGGCTCTGGCCGGGGAGCTGTTTTTT. Protein: CASRGTSGALAGELFF.

The V gene is TRBV7-9, the J gene TRBJ2-3; 7 bases map to TRBD2. The germline gives CDR1 SEHNR, CDR2 FQNEAQ (reference sequence). After removal of 5 bases from V and 5 bases from J, the junction contained 7 bases not matched to a gene. CDR3 length: 14 amino acids. This CDR3 reads CASSRPASGDTQYF. The CDR3 DNA follows: TGTGCCAGCAGCCGACCTGCTAGCGGAGATACGCAGTATTTT.

The V call is TRBV23-1, the J call TRBJ2-5; D uncertain. TRBV23-1 is assigned to the ORF class and has an uncertain function. The CDR3 runs to 14 residues. V dropped 6 bases and J dropped 7 bases, with 18 bases sitting between them. The CDR3 coding sequence is TGCGCCAGCAGCCCCCGGAGTACGGATGGGACCCAGTACTTC. Translating gives CASSPRSTDGTQYF.

V usage is TRBV10-1 and J usage is TRBJ1-5; D is uncertain. The CDR3 has 18 residues. Looked up from germline, CDR1 is WNHNN and CDR2 is SYGVQD (reference sequence). Trimming shortened V by 3 bases and J by 0 bases, and 18 bases separated the two germline ends. The CDR3 is CASSDYRSLKNSNQPQHF. CDR3 coding DNA: TGCGCCAGCAGTGACTACCGATCCCTTAAGAATAGCAATCAGCCCCAGCATTTT.

V and J are TRBV19 and TRBJ1-1; D is uncertain. This CDR3 spans 14 amino acids. The V and J ends lost 1 base and 4 bases respectively, with 10 bases between them. CDR1 is LNHDA and CDR2 is SQIVND in the germline V gene (reference sequence). This CDR3 is CASSIVWAGTEAFF. The CDR3 DNA reads as TGTGCCAGTAGTATAGTATGGGCAGGCACTGAAGCTTTCTTT.

V is TRBV3-1 (or the pseudogene TRBV3-2) and J is TRBJ2-2; no clear D. V was clipped by 2 bases and J by 2 bases, with 6 bases between them. This CDR3 spans 14 amino acids. CDR1 is LGHDT, CDR2 YNNKEL, per germline (reference sequence). CDR3 bases: TGTGCCAGCAGCCAAATCCTTAACACCGGGGAGCTGTTTTTT. Its translation is CASSQILNTGELFF.

This sequence joins TRBV11-2 and TRBJ2-3, with 9 bases aligning to TRBD2. There are 16 residues in the CDR3. V gave up 3 bases and J gave up 1 base; unmatched junction bases: 5. Looked up from germline, CDR1 is SGHAT and CDR2 is FQNNGV. DNA for the CDR3: TGTGCCAGCAGCTTCAGGCGGGAGGGGGGCACAGATACGCAGTATTTT. It codes for CASSFRREGGTDTQYF.